The present TCR beta chain was sequenced within a study of regulatory and conventional T cells in RAG deficiency. Study results and caveats: Omenn patients showed >90% Treg-Tconv overlap and shorter CDR3 lengths. These Omenn syndrome Treg sorts may hold peripherally activated cells instead. Other subsets showed approximately 10-fold reductions, but Treg unique TCR beta sequences fell 95 to 100-fold in these patients.

Turning to this clone: Its antigen is currently unknown.

TCRdb's copy holds only in-frame clones and misses some; the assay was immunoSEQ multiplex PCR. Of roughly 19,000 clones detected, 80% to 90% appear once; the ten largest clones hold over 1.1%. Blood CD4+ CD25-high CD127-low regulatory T cells supplied the genomic DNA template. Trimming took 5 bases from V and 1 from J; bases not matched to a gene: 9. CDR3 length: 16 residues. CDR1 is SGHAT, CDR2 FQNNGV, per germline. This sample was also put to use in a study of regulatory T cells. That work adds: Primers: 52 TRBV forward and 13 TRBJ reverse.

The clonotype originates from a human donor in good health. The rearrangement joins TRBV11-2 to TRBJ2-3; 7 bases map to TRBD2. Source material: Tregs sorted from blood. The CDR3 DNA is TGTGCCAGCAGCCAAAGACTAGCTTTTGGCACAGATACGCAGTATTTT. Its protein is CASSQRLAFGTDTQYF.